This entry is about one TCR beta chain. The source of the sample is a study of blood T cell repertoires in COVID-19. For the study at large: PBMCs, B-cell-depleted T cells, or T cells provided the cDNA or gDNA that made up the material.

In the source study's methods: Reference gene primers were amplified, and this amplification served to estimate nucleated cell counts. Method: immunoSEQ multiplex PCR; TCRdb's copy keeps in-frame clones and lacks some. The V and J calls and the clone size are those of that table, but D and trimming were determined from the DNA. The sample shows 200,000 to 250,000 clones, 65% to 80% of them seen only once. What was sequenced was peripheral blood. The sequence was collected from a middle-aged woman with active or convalescent COVID-19.

The CDR3, as DNA: TGTGCCAGCAGCTTTGCTCCAGAGGCTTACACTGAAGCTTTCTTT. The encoded protein is CASSFAPEAYTEAFF. J is TRBJ1-1 and V is TRBV5-6; D is unclear. The CDR3 loop spans 15 amino acids. CDR1 and CDR2 from the germline V gene are SGHDT and YYEEEE. Trimming left V 2 bases short and J 3 bases short, with 14 bases between. Together with reference TRBV5-6 and TRBJ1-1, the CDR3 gives the full variable domain: DAGVTQSPTHLIKTRGQQVTLRCSPKSGHDTVSWYQQALGQGPQFIFQYYEEEERQRGNFPDRFSGHQFPNYSSELNVNALLLGDSALYLCASSFAPEAYTEAFFGQGTRLTVV.